Each of the 14 T cell receptor beta chains below was sequenced from the same sample in a study of blood T cells in healthy people across ages. PCR was performed a second time for roughly 7 to 12 cycles using a sample-barcoded 5' primer and a J-beta primer mix. TCRdb recomputed calls from the 5' RACE reads with MiXCR, one row per CDR3 protein. Among 650,000 to 1,000,000 distinct CDR3 sequences, around half were seen once, and the ten largest hold 15% to 20%. Sequenced material: blood. These receptors were taken from a man aged 80 or over in good health.

The J gene is TRBJ2-7, the V gene TRBV27; D gene ambiguous. The CDR3 spans 14 residues. Looked up from germline, CDR1 is MNHEY and CDR2 is SMNVEV (reference sequence). With 3 bases removed from V and 0 bases from J, the gap between germline ends came to 9 bases. The CDR3 loop reads CASSFGVDSYEQYF. In nucleotides, the CDR3 is TGTGCCAGCAGTTTTGGAGTGGACTCCTACGAGCAGTACTTC.

The chain links TRBV20-1 to TRBJ2-1; no clear D gene. The CDR3 has 13 residues. V lost 7 bases to trimming and J lost 1 base, with 11 bases between them. Germline CDR1 is DFQATT and CDR2 is SNEGSKA (reference sequence). The DNA for the CDR3 is TGCAGTGTCCAGACTGGGTCCTACAATGAGCAGTTCTTC. Translation gives CSVQTGSYNEQFF.

The J gene is TRBJ2-1, the V gene TRBV27; TRBD2 matches 15 bases. CDR1 and CDR2 from the germline V gene are MNHEY and SMNVEV (reference sequence). The trim removed 8 bases at V and 10 bases at J, leaving 12 bases unmatched. The CDR3 has 16 residues. CDR3 DNA sequence: TGTGCCAGCGCCGACCCGGGGACTAGCGGGAGGAGAGAGCAGTTCTTC. It codes for CASADPGTSGRREQFF.

This clonotype was picked up a small number of times. The chain employs TRBV2 and TRBJ2-7; 7 positions agree with TRBD2. V shed 6 bases, J shed 3 bases, and the junction held 8 bases outside the gene matches. Germline CDR1 reads SNHLY; CDR2 reads FYNNEI. The CDR3 is 14 residues long. The DNA for the CDR3 is TGTGCCAGCAGCTCTAGCGGAGCGAACTACGAGCAGTACTTC. It yields the protein CASSSSGANYEQYF.

On this clonotype itself: One end of the junction varies from germline; a read error may be responsible. The V and J genes are TRBV28 and TRBJ1-4; unclear D gene. CDR3 length: 14 amino acids. Per the germline V gene, CDR1 is MDHEN and CDR2 is SYDVKM. CDR3 residues: CASSSPGSCEKLFF. The DNA of the CDR3 is TGCGCCAGCAGTTCCCCGGGAAGTTGTGAAAAACTGTTTTTT. The entire variable domain, with the rest obtained from reference TRBV28 and TRBJ1-4, is as follows: DVKVTQSSRYLVKRTGEKVFLECVQDMDHENMFWYRQDPGLGLRLIYFSYDVKMKEKGDIPEGYSVSREKKERFSLILESASTNQTSMYLCASSSPGSCEKLFFGSGTQLSVL.

The rearrangement uses TRBV28 and TRBJ2-7; 10 positions match TRBD2. Germline V CDR1 and CDR2: MDHEN, SYDVKM. V gave up 8 bases and J gave up 0 bases; unmatched junction bases: 22. The CDR3 contains 20 residues. Here the CDR3 reads CASGIIGVASGRRSSYEQYF. CDR3 DNA sequence: TGTGCCAGCGGTATCATCGGCGTAGCTAGCGGGAGACGTTCCTCCTACGAGCAGTACTTC. Filled out from reference TRBV28 and TRBJ2-7, the complete variable domain reads DVKVTQSSRYLVKRTGEKVFLECVQDMDHENMFWYRQDPGLGLRLIYFSYDVKMKEKGDIPEGYSVSREKKERFSLILESASTNQTSMYLCASGIIGVASGRRSSYEQYFGPGTRLTVT.

This clonotype was seen more than once but under ten times. V gene TRBV5-5 combines with J gene TRBJ1-2; D might be TRBD1 (6 bases). The V and J ends lost 4 bases and 4 bases respectively, with 14 bases between them. Germline CDR1 SGHKS, CDR2 YYEKEE (reference sequence). This CDR3 is built from 14 residues. CDR3 residues: CASSATGNPYGYTF. Written as DNA, the CDR3 is TGTGCCAGCAGCGCCACAGGGAATCCCTATGGCTACACCTTC.

This clonotype has only a few counts. The chain recombines TRBV12-3 or TRBV12-4 with TRBJ2-1; 10 bases fit TRBD1. This CDR3 is 15 amino acids long. The ends lost 1 base at V and 9 bases at J; junction bases unmatched: 6. The CDR3 DNA reads as TGTGCCAGCAGTTTAGGGACAGGGGGTGAAAGTGAGCAGTTCTTC. It yields the protein CASSLGTGGESEQFF.

V gene TRBV29-1 combines with J gene TRBJ2-5; TRBD1 is a possible D gene (5 bases). Trimming removed 0 bases at V and 1 base at J, with 12 bases between. The CDR3 spans 15 residues. CDR1 is SQVTM, CDR2 ANQGSEA, per germline. CDR3 sequence: CSVEDRRQTQETQYF. CDR3 sequence (DNA): TGCAGCGTTGAAGATCGTAGACAGACCCAAGAGACCCAGTACTTC. Full variable domain (remainder filled in from reference TRBV29-1 and TRBJ2-5): SAVISQKPSRDICQRGTSLTIQCQVDSQVTMMFWYRQQPGQSLTLIATANQGSEATYESGFVIDKFPISRPNLTFSTLTVSNMSPEDSSIYLCSVEDRRQTQETQYFGPGTRLLVL.

The chain uses TRBV10-2 and TRBJ2-3; the match to TRBD1 covers 7 bases. J lost 2 bases, V lost 0 bases, and 2 bases had no gene match. Germline CDR1 and CDR2: WSHSY and SAAADI. The CDR3 totals 15 residues. Here the CDR3 reads CASSESGQNTDTQYF. CDR3 DNA: TGCGCCAGCAGTGAGTCGGGACAGAACACAGATACGCAGTATTTT.

This clonotype showed up just a few times. V and J are TRBV12-3 or TRBV12-4 and TRBJ2-7; 10 bases align to TRBD2. V gave up 7 bases and J gave up 4 bases; unmatched junction bases: 7. The CDR3 runs to 14 residues. The CDR3 DNA follows: TGTGCCAGCACTCACAGCGGGGGGGATTACGAGCAGTACTTC. Translated: CASTHSGGDYEQYF.

V and J are TRBV4-2 and TRBJ1-2; D not certain. The CDR3 is 16 amino acids. V was trimmed by 0 bases and J by 5 bases, leaving 16 bases between them. CDR1 LGHNA and CDR2 YNFKEQ come from the germline V gene. The CDR3 sequence: CASSQEGSTIAYGYTF. The CDR3 nucleotides are TGTGCCAGCAGCCAAGAAGGTAGTACAATAGCTTATGGCTACACCTTC.

The V call is TRBV6-1, the J call TRBJ2-7; 8 nucleotides align to TRBD2. CDR3 length equals 15 residues. The ends lost 0 bases at V and 2 bases at J; junction bases unmatched: 3. The germline V gene encodes CDR1 MNHNS and CDR2 SASEGT. DNA of the CDR3: TGTGCCAGCAGTGAAGCCGGGGGGGACCCCTACGAGCAGTACTTC. As protein: CASSEAGGDPYEQYF.

The chain uses TRBV9 and TRBJ2-5; D not certain. The length of the CDR3 is 15 residues. Trimming pared 0 bases from V and 0 bases from J, leaving 9 bases between. Germline-derived CDR1 and CDR2 are SGDLS and YYNGEE. CDR3 sequence: CASSVGDPNQETQYF. The DNA for the CDR3 is TGTGCCAGCAGCGTAGGTGATCCGAACCAAGAGACCCAGTACTTC.